This is a list of T cell receptor beta chains from one sample in a study of T cells in Graves' hyperthyroidism and ophthalmopathy. TCRdb redid the calling of the multiplex PCR reads with MiXCR, one entry per CDR3 protein. The sample lists around 350,000 distinct CDR3 sequences; roughly 15% were seen once. The sequencing input was blood. Receptors were obtained from a woman younger than 45 with Graves' ophthalmopathy. CDR3s include the opening cysteine and the closing phenylalanine or tryptophan.

j_call	v_call	cdr3_aa
TRBJ2-3	TRBV28	CASRVTEDTQYF
TRBJ2-3	TRBV9	CASSVELAGVADTQYF
TRBJ1-5	TRBV28	CASSLYDSVNQPQHF
TRBJ2-2	TRBV7-8	CASSLLQAGELFF
TRBJ1-2	TRBV12-3/TRBV12-4	CASSLGQGHYGYTF
TRBJ2-2	TRBV12-3/TRBV12-4	CASTLRGQGFFRSGGELFF
TRBJ1-1	TRBV20-1	CSASAGGGSTEAFF
TRBJ1-4	TRBV20-1	CSARRDGEKLFF
TRBJ1-1	TRBV30	CAWTRPGWTEAFF
TRBJ2-6	TRBV11-3	CASSLISRRQLGTGANVLTF
TRBJ2-1	TRBV14	CASSQGGRKGPNEQFF
TRBJ2-2	TRBV11-3	CASSLDQGTVFGGELFF
TRBJ2-6	TRBV2	CATADSVGANVLTF
TRBJ2-2	TRBV7-9	CASSATGQNTGELFF
TRBJ1-3	TRBV10-2	CASSEQDKGRDTIYF
TRBJ2-1	TRBV2	CASMGGYNEQFF
TRBJ2-5	TRBV6-5	CASSYSGVSGDKTQYF
TRBJ2-7	TRBV5-5	CASSSPPTRVVYEQYF
TRBJ2-7	TRBV2	CASTSRVYEQYF
TRBJ2-2	TRBV10-3	CAISAGTGGSAGELFF
TRBJ2-7	TRBV6-1	CASSDVYGGRQYF
TRBJ2-2	TRBV6-9	CASSYFAGTNTGELFF
TRBJ2-7	TRBV15	CATSRQLGRRGTYEQYF
TRBJ2-7	TRBV28	CASKTGPTKGPYEQYF
TRBJ2-6	TRBV15	CATSDLGFSGANVLTF
TRBJ2-3	TRBV9	CASSVEEPGSLRDTQYF
TRBJ2-2	TRBV29-1	CSVEVIRTGKPNTGELFF
TRBJ2-6	TRBV20-1	CSARQELSGANVLTF
TRBJ1-3	TRBV18	CASSPDRGLSGNTIYF
TRBJ2-7	TRBV6-1	CASKGLAGGKAYEQYF
TRBJ2-2	TRBV29-1	CSIEDRNTGELFF
TRBJ1-1	TRBV30	CAWSAPPPMNTEAFF
TRBJ2-3	TRBV19	CASSIDPGIGTQYF
TRBJ2-7	TRBV2	CASSFSGPSSYEQYF
TRBJ2-7	TRBV20-1	CSAYKRPGQDPYEQYF
TRBJ1-2	TRBV19	CASSPRTVPDGYTF
TRBJ2-1	TRBV11-3	CASSSRQVTYNEQFF
TRBJ2-3	TRBV5-1	CASSSGLFTDTQYF
TRBJ1-5	TRBV3-1	CASSPRQGHQPQHF
TRBJ1-2	TRBV2	CASSEKSPDGYTF
TRBJ1-1	TRBV3-1	CASSIRGTGRGTEAFF
TRBJ1-6	TRBV20-1	CSARYGSSYNSPLHF
TRBJ2-3	TRBV7-2	CASSLAGPRKVLDTQYF
TRBJ1-4	TRBV20-1	CSASAKPGPQGEKLFF
TRBJ1-5	TRBV9	CASSVGGRADQPQHF
TRBJ1-5	TRBV3-1	CASSDKGSSQPQHF
TRBJ2-2	TRBV7-9	CASSLSASASNTGELFF
TRBJ2-1	TRBV20-1	CSASLRDKGRDEQFF